This TCR beta chain derives from a study of blood T cells in healthy people across ages. Each donor supplied around 10 milliliters of peripheral blood. Study observations and caveats: Diversity estimated from one million T cells was considered an underestimate.

Notes on this clonotype: The antigen remains undetermined.

A J-beta primer mix and a sample-barcoded 5' primer were used in a second PCR of about 6 to 12 cycles. TCRdb processed the 5' RACE reads anew with MiXCR; each CDR3 protein has one entry. The table includes 910,000 or so distinct CDR3 sequences, roughly 51% detected once. The specimen sequenced was blood. This receptor was obtained from an older woman in good health.

The CDR3 protein is CASSLLDQPQHF. The CDR3, as DNA: TGTGCCAGCAGTTTACTAGATCAGCCCCAGCATTTT. This chain links TRBV12-3 or TRBV12-4 with TRBJ1-5; no firm D call. V gave up 2 bases and J gave up 5 bases, with 4 bases separating them. This CDR3 region has 12 residues.